This T cell receptor beta chain was identified during a study of blood T cell repertoires in COVID-19. Looking at the study overall: The United States, Italy and Spain supplied acute and convalescent COVID-19 samples. Nucleic acid was either cDNA or gDNA, and it came from T cells, B-cell-depleted T cells, or PBMCs.

CDR3 size: 19 residues. V trimming: 2 bases; J trimming: 4 bases; junction bases outside the gene matches: 12. Germline V lookup: CDR1 SGHTS, CDR2 YDEGEE. As handled by the study authors: By means of reference gene primer amplification, nucleated cell counts were estimated. Sequenced by immunoSEQ multiplex PCR; TCRdb stores in-frame clones only, minus some. The V and J calls and the clone size are those of that table, but D and trimming were determined from the DNA. Among 150,000 to 200,000 clones listed, approximately 85% were seen once. Sequenced: peripheral blood. The sequence came from a woman at least 80 years old with acute or convalescent COVID-19. This chain connects TRBV5-8 to TRBJ2-3; 14 bases match TRBD2. The CDR3 reads CASSLGTSGGLLQADTQYF. The CDR3 bases are TGTGCCAGCAGCTTAGGGACTAGCGGGGGCCTCCTGCAGGCAGATACGCAGTATTTT.